One T cell receptor beta chain is described in this entry. Other DNA variants within this sample encode the same CDR3. This sample was included in a study of PD-1 blockade in classical Hodgkin lymphoma. CDR3 size: 14 residues. Germline V lookup: CDR1 SGHTA, CDR2 FQGTGA. Trimming pared 2 bases from V and 2 bases from J, leaving 10 bases between. Following autologous stem cell transplantation, relapse occurred in every patient, and exposure to brentuximab vedotin varied. Method: immunoSEQ multiplex PCR; TCRdb's copy keeps in-frame clones and lacks some. This sample has about 150,000 clones, with 78% found just once.

The sequencing here drew on peripheral blood mononuclear cells (PBMCs), taken before the second cycle of nivolumab. The chain joins TRBV7-3 to TRBJ2-7; possibly TRBD1 for D (6 bases). The clonotype was recovered from a human donor with classical Hodgkin lymphoma. As DNA, the CDR3 is TGTGCCAGCAGCTTAGGAGGACAGACCTACGAGCAGTACTTC. Protein sequence: CASSLGGQTYEQYF.